The 19 T cell receptor beta chains below come from one sample, sequenced in a study of early T cells in non-severe SARS-CoV-2 infection. TCRdb ran MiXCR on the 5' RACE reads and lists one entry per CDR3 protein. The sample has tens of thousands of distinct CDR3 sequences; 4.5% to 7.5% are singletons. Specimen: whole blood. These receptors were taken from an adult who was a healthcare worker with PCR-confirmed SARS-CoV-2 infection or an uninfected control (not recorded which).

At least ten counts were recorded for this clonotype. The chain couples TRBV30 to TRBJ1-2, with D possibly TRBD1 on 6 matching bases. Deletions cut 0 bases from V and 5 bases from J, with 10 bases between. CDR1 and CDR2 from the germline V gene are GTSNPN and SVGIG (reference sequence). The CDR3 sequence is 13 residues long. Written as DNA, the CDR3 is TGTGCCTGGAGTGTTGGGGACACTTATGGCTACACCTTC. This codes for CAWSVGDTYGYTF. Based on the CDR3 plus reference TRBV30 and TRBJ1-2, the full variable domain is SQTIHQWPATLVQPVGSPLSLECTVEGTSNPNLYWYRQAAGRGLQLLFYSVGIGQISSEVPQNLSASRPQDRQFILSSKKLLLSDSGFYLCAWSVGDTYGYTFGSGTRLTVV.

This clonotype was observed a handful of times. The CDR3 reads CSARVDSGNTIYF. The CDR3 DNA is TGCAGTGCTAGAGTAGACTCTGGAAACACCATATATTTT. The chain has TRBV20-1 and TRBJ1-3; D is unclear. CDR1 is DFQATT, CDR2 SNEGSKA, per germline (reference sequence). Trimming pared 1 base from V and 0 bases from J, leaving 4 bases between. The CDR3 runs to 13 residues.

The sample holds many counts of this clonotype. J is TRBJ2-1 and V is TRBV13, with 8 bases identical to TRBD2. The germline CDR1 and CDR2 sequences are PRHDT and FYEKMQ (reference sequence). This CDR3 spans 16 amino acids. V shed 1 base, J shed 2 bases, and the junction held 4 bases outside the gene matches. The CDR3 bases are TGTGCCAGCAGCTTAGCAGCGGGAGTACCCTACAATGAGCAGTTCTTC. Protein product: CASSLAAGVPYNEQFF.

This clonotype appeared many times. The J gene is TRBJ2-3, the V gene TRBV6-5, with 9 bases aligning to TRBD1. The CDR3 has 21 amino acids. The ends lost 0 bases at V and 0 bases at J; junction bases unmatched: 16. Germline V gene sequence: CDR1 MNHEY, CDR2 SVGAGI. CDR3 region: CASSYSIRDRAPPPSTDTQYF. For the CDR3, the DNA is TGTGCCAGCAGTTACTCAATAAGGGACAGGGCGCCCCCCCCAAGCACAGATACGCAGTATTTT.

At least ten counts were recorded for this clonotype. The rearrangement joins TRBV5-1 to TRBJ1-4; D call uncertain. Germline V gives CDR1 SGHRS, CDR2 YFSETQ. There are 15 residues in the CDR3. Trimming pared 7 bases from V and 8 bases from J, leaving 21 bases between. CDR3 nucleotide sequence: TGCGCCAGCCGAATGGCTGGAGAAATACTCGAAAAACTGTTTTTT. Its translation: CASRMAGEILEKLFF.

This clonotype has a count of ten or more. The genes are TRBV29-1 and TRBJ2-1; 8 bases align to TRBD2. The CDR3 contains 15 residues. V lost 2 bases and J lost 8; bases outside the gene matches: 11. Per the germline V gene, CDR1 is SQVTM and CDR2 is ANQGSEA. CDR3 bases: TGCAGCGTTGAAAGGGAGAGCGGGAGCTCCGATGAGCAGTTCTTC. It yields the protein CSVERESGSSDEQFF.

This clonotype was seen many times. V and J are TRBV12-3 or TRBV12-4 and TRBJ2-5, with TRBD2 matching over 7 bases. This CDR3 comprises 14 residues. Trimming removed 3 bases from V and 4 bases from J; junction bases left unmatched: 5. CDR3 loop: CASSLRLARETQYF. CDR3 DNA: TGTGCCAGCAGTTTGCGACTAGCCAGAGAGACCCAGTACTTC.

The sample holds many counts of this clonotype. The J gene is TRBJ1-1, the V gene TRBV5-8, with a possible D match to TRBD1 (5 bases). The V end was cut by 4 bases, the J end by 1 base, with 8 bases between. The CDR3 has 13 amino acids. From germline, CDR1 is SGHTS and CDR2 YDEGEE. The CDR3 nucleotides read TGTGCCAGCAGCCGGGACTGGAACACTGAAGCTTTCTTT. This gives the protein CASSRDWNTEAFF.

This clonotype appeared many times. J is TRBJ2-1 and V is TRBV20-1; no firm D call. V gave up 0 bases and J gave up 9 bases, with 18 bases separating them. From germline, CDR1 is DFQATT and CDR2 SNEGSKA (reference sequence). This CDR3 has 15 amino acids. The CDR3 DNA reads as TGCAGTGCTAGAGATATAGGCGGCCGGCTGACTGAGCAGTTCTTC. As protein: CSARDIGGRLTEQFF.

This clonotype was seen a few times. The rearrangement uses TRBV5-1 and TRBJ1-6, with 12 bases fitting TRBD1. CDR1 is SGHRS, CDR2 YFSETQ, per germline. CDR3 size: 17 residues. The V segment lost 1 base and the J segment 9 bases; nucleotides outside the gene matches: 8. CDR3 protein: CASSLRGTGGTGSPLHF. The DNA of the CDR3 is TGCGCCAGCAGCTTGCGCGGGACAGGGGGCACAGGTTCACCCCTCCACTTT.

There are a few counts of this clonotype. The CDR3 nucleotides read TGTGCCAGCAGCCGGAGGGACAGCATAATGGGGGAGCAGTACTTC. It yields the protein CASSRRDSIMGEQYF. The chain uses TRBV5-5 and TRBJ2-7; D perhaps matches TRBD1 (7 bases). Trimming took off 4 bases at V and 7 bases at J, with 21 bases between the two ends. There are 15 residues in the CDR3. CDR1 and CDR2 from the germline V gene are SGHKS and YYEKEE (reference sequence).

This clonotype was seen ten or more times. The rearrangement uses TRBV5-1 and TRBJ1-1; D is undetermined. Trimming took off 4 bases at V and 5 bases at J, with 9 bases between the two ends. Germline CDR1 reads SGHRS; CDR2 reads YFSETQ. This CDR3 is built from 12 residues. The CDR3 reads CASSRLGTEAFF. In DNA form, the CDR3 reads TGCGCCAGCAGCCGGCTTGGGACTGAAGCTTTCTTT.

Many counts were recorded for this clonotype. The rearrangement links TRBV2 to TRBJ2-1; possibly TRBD2 for D (7 bases). This CDR3 is built from 15 residues. Germline V gene lookup returns CDR1 SNHLY and CDR2 FYNNEI. Trimming stripped 7 bases from V and 7 bases from J, with 20 bases between. CDR3 amino acids: CASIPQGGEGNEQFF. The CDR3 nucleotides are TGTGCCAGCATCCCACAGGGAGGGGAAGGGAATGAGCAGTTCTTC.

The table lists this clonotype with many counts. This chain uses TRBV12-3 or TRBV12-4 with TRBJ2-7; tentatively, D is TRBD1 (6 bases). The V and J ends lost 8 bases and 3 bases respectively, with 17 bases between them. This CDR3 spans 14 amino acids. The CDR3 nucleotides read TGTGCCAGCGCCAGGGGAGTTCCGTACTACGAGCAGTACTTC. Translated, it gives CASARGVPYYEQYF.

This clonotype occurred many times. V and J are TRBV5-6 and TRBJ2-1; the match to TRBD1 covers 9 bases. Germline CDR1 and CDR2: SGHDT and YYEEEE. The V and J ends lost 0 bases and 6 bases, in that order; junction bases with no gene match: 4. CDR3 size: 15 residues. The CDR3 reads CASSLVGQGSNEQFF. CDR3 DNA: TGTGCCAGCAGCTTGGTGGGACAGGGATCCAATGAGCAGTTCTTC.

This clonotype was counted only a few times. The chain links TRBV25-1 to TRBJ1-5; D call uncertain. Deletions cut 2 bases from V and 9 bases from J, with 8 bases between. This CDR3 comprises 12 residues. The germline gives CDR1 MGHDK, CDR2 SYGVNS. The CDR3 spells CASSEGPGPQHF. The CDR3 nucleotides are TGTGCCAGCAGTGAAGGGCCCGGGCCCCAGCATTTT.

This clonotype was recorded at least ten times. This chain connects TRBV9 to TRBJ2-1; the match to TRBD2 covers 12 bases. Germline V CDR1 and CDR2: SGDLS, YYNGEE. The V segment lost 4 bases and the J segment 5 bases; nucleotides outside the gene matches: 7. The CDR3 runs 16 residues. This CDR3 reads CASSSRTSGTHNEQFF. CDR3 sequence (DNA): TGTGCCAGCAGCTCTCGGACTAGCGGGACTCACAATGAGCAGTTCTTC.

This clonotype occurred many times. CDR3 sequence reads: CASRGGEKLFF. CDR3 sequence (DNA): TGTGCCAGCAGAGGTGGCGAAAAACTGTTTTTT. This chain joins TRBV27 and TRBJ1-4; D gene ambiguous. CDR3 length: 11 amino acids. V was trimmed by 6 bases and J by 8 bases, leaving 7 bases between them. Germline CDR1 and CDR2: MNHEY and SMNVEV (reference sequence).

This clonotype was recorded at least ten times. The CDR3 loop is CASSAGQGTGNTIYF. The DNA for the CDR3 is TGTGCCAGCAGCGCGGGACAGGGAACTGGAAACACCATATATTTT. The chain employs TRBV9 and TRBJ1-3; 9 bases line up with TRBD1. Per germline, CDR1 SGDLS and CDR2 YYNGEE. This CDR3 has 15 residues. The trim removed 3 bases at V and 2 bases at J, leaving 3 bases unmatched.